These T cell receptor beta chains were read from a single sample in a study of low-dose radiotherapy and immunotherapy resistance in tumors. TCRdb used MiXCR to reprocess the reads, holding one entry per CDR3 protein. The sample lists roughly 95,000 distinct CDR3 sequences, 20% to 25% occurring once. The specimen was PBMCs, collected after low-dose radiotherapy plus immunotherapy. These receptors came from a female donor with ovarian cancer. Each CDR3 is given with its conserved first and last residue.

CDR3 protein,V gene,J gene,CDR3 length
CASSRSAGGPNTGELFF,TRBV4-3,TRBJ2-2,17
CAGSQGRGVGKNPPDTQYF,TRBV28,TRBJ2-3,19
CASSRTSGSYEQYF,TRBV12-3/TRBV12-4,TRBJ2-7,14
CASSQGRGNTEAFF,TRBV4-1,TRBJ1-1,14
CAIRSGLAGGLEGELFF,TRBV10-3,TRBJ2-2,17
CASGGRGRTGELFF,TRBV5-4,TRBJ2-2,14
CASSLERGFYNEQFF,TRBV5-1,TRBJ2-1,15
CASSFYRDTQYF,TRBV13,TRBJ2-3,12
CASSFLLASGRGPTNTGELFF,TRBV5-1,TRBJ2-2,21
CASSRTSVSYNEQFF,TRBV19,TRBJ2-1,15
CASSVGQGANGYTF,TRBV9,TRBJ1-2,14
CASSIAGTETQYF,TRBV28,TRBJ2-5,13
CASSYLRGGNTEAFF,TRBV6-2/TRBV6-3,TRBJ1-1,15
CASSPWTGSITDTQYF,TRBV12-3/TRBV12-4,TRBJ2-3,16
CSASPGPGEGEQFF,TRBV20-1,TRBJ2-1,14
CASHLLPPGGANTEAFF,TRBV5-1,TRBJ1-1,17
CASSVRLRGDSYNEQFF,TRBV9,TRBJ2-1,17
CASSQPTSGGETQYF,TRBV4-2,TRBJ2-5,15
CASSYSGQEGGYTF,TRBV6-6,TRBJ1-2,14
CASSSSSRSGTGELFF,TRBV11-1,TRBJ2-2,16
CASSLAGTGTYEQYF,TRBV7-9,TRBJ2-7,15
CASSSPRRGDTDTQYF,TRBV11-1,TRBJ2-3,16
CASSLFGDPDTQYF,TRBV5-6,TRBJ2-3,14
CSVEDGRGLRRHF,TRBV29-1,TRBJ1-5,13
CASSSPGQRVHEQYF,TRBV7-9,TRBJ2-7,15
CASSRDPGGTEAFF,TRBV3-1,TRBJ1-1,14